Below, one TCR beta chain is given with its context. Antigen unknown. Germline CDR1 is LGHNA and CDR2 is YSLEER. The CDR3 runs to 14 residues. These data originate in a study of T cells expressing NK-cell markers. Study summary: Seven of the eight sequenced donors were HCMV-seropositive; one was seronegative. Study-wide results and limits: In five to seven donors, dominant CD3+CD56+NKG2C+ clonotypes ranked among the top 10 CD8+ clonotypes.

UMI-tagged 5'RACE template switching yielded the TCR beta cDNA. TCRdb re-called the 5' RACE reads and shows each CDR3 protein once, DNA omitted. The record lists 500,000 to 700,000 distinct CDR3 sequences, of which the ten most abundant hold 3.5% to 4.5%. This receptor was identified in a man aged 18 to 29 in good health. The V call is TRBV4-3, the J call TRBJ1-1; TCRdb's D call, TRBD1, is unchecked because there is no DNA. Sequenced sample: blood T cells: a sorted CD56 or NKG2C T cell subset, CD4+ or CD8+ T cells, or bulk PBMC T cells (not recorded which). The CDR3 spells CASSQRDRGAEAFF.